The 17 T cell receptor beta chains reported below all come from one sample, sequenced in a study of intratumoral heterogeneity in liver cancer. Tumour samples came from separate, distinct regions of the hepatocellular carcinoma nodule. Profiled with immunoSEQ multiplex PCR; TCRdb holds only in-frame clones, not every one. The repertoire consists of approximately 6,600 clones, with around 60% occurring once and the leading ten covering over 11%. The sample consisted of tumor tissue, taken before any cancer treatment. These receptors came from a man in his sixties or seventies with hepatocellular carcinoma.

V usage is TRBV2 and J usage is TRBJ1-6; TRBD1 matches 12 bases. Trimming took 9 bases from V and 7 from J; bases not matched to a gene: 7. The germline V gene has CDR1 SNHLY and CDR2 FYNNEI. The CDR3 runs to 15 residues. CDR3 in DNA: TGTGCCAGTAAACCGGGACAGGGGGCGAATTCACCCCTCCACTTT. Translation gives CASKPGQGANSPLHF.

This clone was recorded a few times. The V gene is TRBV27, the J gene TRBJ1-5, with a tentative D call TRBD1 (6 bases). V lost 1 base to trimming and J lost 5 bases, with 15 bases between them. The CDR3 is 16 amino acids. CDR1 is MNHEY, CDR2 SMNVEV, per germline (reference sequence). DNA of the CDR3: TGTGCCAGCAGTTTATATCAGGGGTCAACTCATCAGCCCCAGCATTTT. This codes for CASSLYQGSTHQPQHF.

This clone was detected a few times. This chain links TRBV19 with TRBJ1-5; 8 nucleotides agree with TRBD1. CDR3 length: 14 amino acids. V shed 5 bases and J 5 bases; nucleotides not matched to a gene: 5. CDR1 is LNHDA, CDR2 SQIVND, per germline (reference sequence). For the CDR3, the DNA is TGTGCCAGTAGTGACAGGGGTTTGGATCAGCCCCAGCATTTT. It is translated as CASSDRGLDQPQHF.

This chain connects TRBV18 to TRBJ2-2; D call uncertain. This CDR3 contains 14 residues. Trimming shortened V by 5 bases and J by 1 base, and 8 bases separated the two germline ends. Germline V gene lookup returns CDR1 KGHSH and CDR2 LQKENI. CDR3: CASSGQMNTGELFF. DNA for the CDR3: TGTGCCAGCTCAGGGCAGATGAACACCGGGGAGCTGTTTTTT.

The gene calls are TRBV5-1 and TRBJ1-2, with 7 bases fitting TRBD1. V gave up 1 base and J gave up 8 bases; unmatched junction bases: 5. The V gene's germline CDR1 is SGHRS and CDR2 YFSETQ. The CDR3 length is 13 residues. The chain's CDR3 is CASSLTGEEGYTF. In DNA, the CDR3 is TGCGCCAGCAGCTTGACAGGGGAGGAGGGCTACACCTTC.

The J gene is TRBJ1-4, the V gene TRBV27; the D is unclear. The CDR3 sequence is 15 residues long. Germline V gene sequence: CDR1 MNHEY, CDR2 SMNVEV (reference sequence). Deletions cut 5 bases from V and 8 bases from J, with 18 bases between. The CDR3 DNA is TGTGCCAGCAGTATCGGATGGGGAAGGGAGGAAAAACTGTTTTTT. Translation: CASSIGWGREEKLFF. The full variable domain, with the rest looked up from reference TRBV27 and TRBJ1-4, is EAQVTQNPRYLITVTGKKLTVTCSQNMNHEYMSWYRQDPGLGLRQIYYSMNVEVTDKGDVPEGYKVSRKEKRNFPLILESPSPNQTSLYFCASSIGWGREEKLFFGSGTQLSVL.

This clone is termed medium-sized. The V and J genes are TRBV7-9 and TRBJ2-2, with D tentatively TRBD1 (6 bases). Trimming pared 5 bases from V and 0 bases from J, leaving 13 bases between. The CDR3 is made up of 16 amino acids. CDR1 and CDR2 from the germline V gene are SEHNR and FQNEAQ (reference sequence). In DNA, the CDR3 is TGTGCCAGCAGCACAACCGGGACAACGAACACCGGGGAGCTGTTTTTT. Amino acids: CASSTTGTTNTGELFF.

Sample share makes this clone medium-sized. The CDR3 here is CASTDRENTGELFF. DNA for the CDR3: TGTGCCAGCACCGACAGGGAAAACACCGGGGAGCTGTTTTTT. V usage is TRBV10-3 and J usage is TRBJ2-2, with TRBD1 matching over 7 bases. Germline V lookup: CDR1 ENHRY, CDR2 SYGVKD. V was clipped by 10 bases and J by 2 bases; unmatched bases: 7. This CDR3 contains 14 residues.

V usage is TRBV4-2 and J usage is TRBJ2-2, with TRBD1 as a possible D gene (5 bases). Germline V gene lookup returns CDR1 LGHNA and CDR2 YNFKEQ. The CDR3 spans 13 residues. V was cut by 2 bases and J by 4 bases, with 5 bases left in between. The DNA for the CDR3 is TGTGCCAGCAGCCAACAGGGCACCGGGGAGCTGTTTTTT. Protein product: CASSQQGTGELFF.

The chain couples TRBV7-8 to TRBJ2-1; TRBD2 matches 8 bases. The CDR3 has 16 residues. The junction had 17 bases not matched to a gene; V was cut back by 7 bases and J by 9 bases. Germline V CDR1 and CDR2: SGHVS, FQNEAQ. The CDR3 bases are TGTGCCAGCACCCTCTTGGGGACTAGTAATAGAGTTGAGCAGTTCTTC. This encodes CASTLLGTSNRVEQFF.

This clone was counted only a few times. V gene TRBV3-1 (or the pseudogene TRBV3-2) combines with J gene TRBJ2-1; D is unresolved. Trimming left V 4 bases short and J 12 bases short, with 16 bases between. Per germline, CDR1 LGHDT and CDR2 YNNKEL (reference sequence). The CDR3 consists of 13 residues. For the CDR3, the DNA is TGTGCCAGCAGCCCTTACGACACCCTCGGGCAGTTCTTC. Its translation: CASSPYDTLGQFF.

V is TRBV24-1 and J is TRBJ2-1; tentatively, D is TRBD1 (6 bases). The CDR3 spans 12 residues. Germline CDR1 reads KGHDR; CDR2 reads SFDVKD. Trimming shortened V by 5 bases and J by 10 bases, and 11 bases separated the two germline ends. CDR3 protein: CATSAPGVEQFF. DNA of the CDR3: TGTGCCACCAGTGCCCCAGGGGTAGAGCAGTTCTTC.

The genes are TRBV19 and TRBJ1-4; D is unclear. V was clipped by 4 bases and J by 4 bases, with 10 bases between them. Germline V gene lookup returns CDR1 LNHDA and CDR2 SQIVND (reference sequence). The CDR3 extends over 14 amino acids. As DNA, the CDR3 is TGTGCCAGTAGTAGCCGGGAGTTTAATGAAAAACTGTTTTTT. Amino acids: CASSSREFNEKLFF. Full variable domain (outside the CDR3, taken from reference TRBV19 and TRBJ1-4): DGGITQSPKYLFRKEGQNVTLSCEQNLNHDAMYWYRQDPGQGLRLIYYSQIVNDFQKGDIAEGYSVSREKKESFPLTVTSAQKNPTAFYLCASSSREFNEKLFFGSGTQLSVL.

This clone has ten or more counts. The chain has TRBV6-5 and TRBJ1-2; D remains ambiguous. The V gene lost 7 bases and the J gene lost 0 bases, with 6 bases spanning the gap. Germline values: CDR1 MNHEY, CDR2 SVGAGI. The CDR3 totals 12 residues. CDR3 DNA: TGTGCCAGCAAGCAAACTAACTATGGCTACACCTTC. Its translation is CASKQTNYGYTF.

The chain joins TRBV4-3 to TRBJ2-7; TRBD1 matches 9 bases. V was pared by 1 base and J by 7 bases, with 14 bases of the junction left unmatched. Germline loops: CDR1 LGHNA, CDR2 YSLEER. The CDR3 contains 17 residues. DNA for the CDR3: TGCGCCAGCAGCCAAGCTGCGCCGGGACAGGGACTTACAGAGCAGTACTTC. Encoded protein: CASSQAAPGQGLTEQYF.

This clone showed up just a few times. This chain connects TRBV27 to TRBJ1-2, with D possibly TRBD1 on 6 matching bases. This CDR3 comprises 13 residues. Trimming removed 6 bases from V and 2 bases from J, with 10 bases in between. Germline V gives CDR1 MNHEY, CDR2 SMNVEV (reference sequence). The CDR3 here is CASSTGQNYGYTF. CDR3 sequence (DNA): TGTGCCAGCAGCACGGGACAAAACTATGGCTACACCTTC.

V usage is TRBV15 and J usage is TRBJ1-1; D is unclear. Between the trimmed V and J ends, which lost 3 bases and 1 base, there was a span of 9 bases. Germline CDR1 LNHNV, CDR2 YYDKDF (reference sequence). The CDR3 has 14 amino acids. CDR3 nucleotides: TGTGCCACCAGCAGGCCCGGTTCGAACACTGAAGCTTTCTTT. This translates into CATSRPGSNTEAFF. Full variable domain (remainder filled in from reference TRBV15 and TRBJ1-1): DAMVIQNPRYQVTQFGKPVTLSCSQTLNHNVMYWYQQKSSQAPKLLFHYYDKDFNNEADTPDNFQSRRPNTSFCFLDIRSPGLGDTAMYLCATSRPGSNTEAFFGQGTRLTVV.